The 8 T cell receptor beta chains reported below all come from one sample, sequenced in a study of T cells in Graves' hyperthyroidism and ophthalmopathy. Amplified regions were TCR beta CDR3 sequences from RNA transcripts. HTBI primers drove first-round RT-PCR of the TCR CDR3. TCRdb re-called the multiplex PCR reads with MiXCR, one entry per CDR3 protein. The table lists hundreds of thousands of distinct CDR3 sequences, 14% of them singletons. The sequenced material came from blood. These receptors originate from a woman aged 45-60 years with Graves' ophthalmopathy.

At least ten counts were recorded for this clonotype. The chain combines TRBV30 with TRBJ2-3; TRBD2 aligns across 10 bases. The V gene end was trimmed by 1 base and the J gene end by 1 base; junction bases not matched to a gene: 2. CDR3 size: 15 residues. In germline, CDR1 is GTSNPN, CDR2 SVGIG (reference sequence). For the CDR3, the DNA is TGTGCCTGGAGTGCCGGGACTAGCGGCACAGATACGCAGTATTTT. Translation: CAWSAGTSGTDTQYF.

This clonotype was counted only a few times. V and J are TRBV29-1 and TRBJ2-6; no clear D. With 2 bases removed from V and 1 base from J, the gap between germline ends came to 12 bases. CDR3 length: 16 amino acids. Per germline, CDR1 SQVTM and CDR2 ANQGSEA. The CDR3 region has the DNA TGCAGCGTTGAAACCGACGTGGATTCTGGGGCCAACGTCCTGACTTTC. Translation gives CSVETDVDSGANVLTF.

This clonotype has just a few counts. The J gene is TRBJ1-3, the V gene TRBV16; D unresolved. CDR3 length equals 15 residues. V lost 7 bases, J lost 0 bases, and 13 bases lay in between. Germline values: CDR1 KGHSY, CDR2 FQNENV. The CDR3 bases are TGTGCCAGCAACCCTACTTGGCCCTCTGGAAACACCATATATTTT. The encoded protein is CASNPTWPSGNTIYF.

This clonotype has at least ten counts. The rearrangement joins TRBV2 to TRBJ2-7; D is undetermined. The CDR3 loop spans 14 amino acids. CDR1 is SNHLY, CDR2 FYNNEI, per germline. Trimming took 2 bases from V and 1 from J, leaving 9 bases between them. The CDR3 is CASSEQATSYEQYF. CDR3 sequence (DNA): TGTGCCAGCAGTGAACAAGCGACTTCCTACGAGCAGTACTTC.

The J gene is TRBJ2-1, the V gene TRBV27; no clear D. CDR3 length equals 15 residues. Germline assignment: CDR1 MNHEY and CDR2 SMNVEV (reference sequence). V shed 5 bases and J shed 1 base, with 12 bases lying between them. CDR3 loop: CASSPTQLSYNEQFF. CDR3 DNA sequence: TGTGCCAGCAGTCCCACCCAACTATCCTACAATGAGCAGTTCTTC.

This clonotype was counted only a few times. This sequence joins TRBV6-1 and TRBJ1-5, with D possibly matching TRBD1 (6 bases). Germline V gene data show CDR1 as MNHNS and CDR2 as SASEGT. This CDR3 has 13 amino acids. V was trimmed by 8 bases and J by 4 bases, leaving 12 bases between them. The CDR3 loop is CASGGQKNQPQHF. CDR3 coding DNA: TGTGCCAGCGGTGGACAGAAGAATCAGCCCCAGCATTTT.

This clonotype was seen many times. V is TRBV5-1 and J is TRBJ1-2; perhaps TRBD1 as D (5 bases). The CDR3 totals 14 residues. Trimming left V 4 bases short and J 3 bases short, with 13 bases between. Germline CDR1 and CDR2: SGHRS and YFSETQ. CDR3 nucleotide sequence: TGCGCCAGCAGCCGGGCCCGGGGGGACTATGGCTACACCTTC. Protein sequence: CASSRARGDYGYTF.

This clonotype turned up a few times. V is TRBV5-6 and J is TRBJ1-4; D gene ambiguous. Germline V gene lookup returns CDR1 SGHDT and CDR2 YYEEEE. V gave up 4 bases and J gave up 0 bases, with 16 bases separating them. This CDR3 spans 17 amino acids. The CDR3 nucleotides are TGTGCCAGCAGCGTTGGAGGATGGAGTGCAACTAATGAAAAACTGTTTTTT. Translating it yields CASSVGGWSATNEKLFF.